This entry is about one T cell receptor beta chain. This sample was taken from a study of blood T cell repertoires in COVID-19. On the study more broadly: COVID-19 samples collected from the United States, Italy and Spain covered acute and convalescent phases. T cells, B-cell-depleted T cells, or PBMCs provided the cDNA or gDNA that served as material.

As handled by the study authors: Cell counts per sample came from amplifying reference gene primers. This table comes from immunoSEQ multiplex PCR, and its TCRdb copy is limited to in-frame clones, with some not included. That table furnishes V, J and clone size, whereas the DNA furnished D and trimming. Of 25,000 to 35,000 clones detected, roughly 93% appear once; the ten largest clones hold around 0.86%. The germline CDR1 and CDR2 sequences are LGHNT and FRNRAP. Trimming stripped 8 bases from V and 2 bases from J, with 8 bases between. This CDR3 is 12 amino acids long. Seattle patient enrollment occurred during active infection, with longitudinal follow-up thereafter.

The sequenced material came from peripheral blood. This clonotype was obtained from a woman in her 70s with COVID-19, enrolled during active disease. The rearrangement uses TRBV12-5 and TRBJ2-3; D might be TRBD2 (5 bases). CDR3 protein: CASSGNTDTQYF. The CDR3 DNA is TGTGCTAGTAGCGGAAACACAGATACGCAGTATTTT.